This entry concerns a single T cell receptor (beta chain). The data derive from a study of cytomegalovirus exposure and HLA in healthy donors. This CDR3 is built from 16 residues. Germline V CDR1 and CDR2: SGHRS, YFSETQ. V lost 5 bases and J lost 5; bases outside the gene matches: 9. Primers for the PCR totalled 60 Vbeta and 13 Jbeta. TCRdb's table, derived via immunoSEQ multiplex PCR, lists solely in-frame clones and lacks some. This sample has tens of thousands of clones, with less than 75% found just once. The sample taken for sequencing was PBMCs. The clonotype comes from a middle-aged man in good health and CMV-seropositive. This chain links TRBV5-1 with TRBJ2-1; 11 bases fit TRBD1. DNA of the CDR3: TGCGCCAGCAGTCCCAGCCCGGACAGGGGGCACAATGAGCAGTTCTTC. Translated: CASSPSPDRGHNEQFF.